These 5 T cell receptor beta chains originate from one sample sequenced in a study of T cells in Graves' hyperthyroidism and ophthalmopathy. Amplified TCR beta CDR3 regions derived from RNA transcripts. HTBI primers were used for first-round RT-PCR of the TCR CDR3. Using its own MiXCR run on the multiplex PCR reads, TCRdb lists one record per CDR3 protein. The table records roughly 93,000 distinct CDR3 sequences, about 51% of them present only once. Specimen: blood. The receptors stem from a woman between 40 and 50 years old with Graves' hyperthyroidism.

The chain carries TRBV5-1 and TRBJ2-3, with a tentative D call TRBD1 (7 bases). V shed 2 bases and J shed 3 bases, with 13 bases lying between them. The CDR3 is made up of 15 amino acids. In germline, CDR1 is SGHRS, CDR2 YFSETQ. As DNA, the CDR3 is TGCGCCAGCAGCTTTCAGGGGGGCAGAACAGATACGCAGTATTTT. This codes for CASSFQGGRTDTQYF.

The chain combines TRBV20-1 with TRBJ1-2; 8 bases map to TRBD1. The ends lost 6 bases at V and 8 bases at J; junction bases unmatched: 14. The V gene's germline CDR1 is DFQATT and CDR2 SNEGSKA (reference sequence). The CDR3 consists of 14 residues. The CDR3 nucleotides are TGCAGTGCATTCTCGGACAGGGACCTAGGAGGCTACACCTTC. This translates into CSAFSDRDLGGYTF.

This chain links TRBV5-1 with TRBJ2-3; TRBD2 matches at 10 bases. The CDR3 loop spans 15 amino acids. The V segment lost 4 bases and the J segment 8 bases; nucleotides outside the gene matches: 10. From germline, CDR1 is SGHRS and CDR2 YFSETQ. In DNA form, the CDR3 reads TGCGCCAGCAGCCTAGAACTAGCGGGAATGGGTACGCAGTATTTT. Amino acid sequence: CASSLELAGMGTQYF.

This clonotype was counted at least ten times. CDR3 amino acids: CASGQGKRNEQYF. The CDR3, as DNA: TGCGCCAGCGGACAGGGCAAGCGGAACGAGCAGTACTTC. V is TRBV10-2 and J is TRBJ2-7, with 8 bases aligning to TRBD1. The germline gives CDR1 WSHSY, CDR2 SAAADI. CDR3 length equals 13 residues. The J segment lost 5 bases and the V segment lost 8 bases, leaving 8 bases of the junction unmatched.

This clonotype was seen a handful of times. The chain employs TRBV9 and TRBJ2-5, with D perhaps TRBD1 (7 bases). Trimming removed 4 bases at V and 2 bases at J, with 15 bases between. The CDR3 is 15 amino acids. The germline gives CDR1 SGDLS, CDR2 YYNGEE. The CDR3: CASSSQGGDQETQYF. CDR3 in DNA: TGTGCCAGCAGCTCCCAGGGGGGAGATCAAGAGACCCAGTACTTC. Variable domain in full (rest from reference TRBV9 and TRBJ2-5): DSGVTQTPKHLITATGQRVTLRCSPRSGDLSVYWYQQSLDQGLQFLIQYYNGEERAKGNILERFSAQQFPDLHSELNLSSLELGDSALYFCASSSQGGDQETQYFGPGTRLLVL.